This T cell receptor beta chain comes out of a study of blood T cell repertoires in COVID-19. Study in general: Researchers got acute and convalescent COVID-19 samples from the United States, Italy and Spain. In each case, the material was cDNA or gDNA derived from T cells, B-cell-depleted T cells, or PBMCs.

Trimming took 3 bases from V and 2 from J; bases not matched to a gene: 3. The CDR3 consists of 15 residues. The germline V gene has CDR1 LNHDA and CDR2 SQIVND (reference sequence). The repertoire was sequenced with immunoSEQ multiplex PCR; TCRdb's copy has only in-frame clones and lacks some. The table has under 300,000 clones, 85% seen once. The table lists this clone with a few counts. Sequencing input: peripheral blood. The chain uses TRBV19 and TRBJ2-2, with 7 bases identical to TRBD1. The receptor comes from a woman in her sixties or seventies with active or convalescent COVID-19. Here the CDR3 reads CASSIWDRNTGELFF. The CDR3 region has the DNA TGTGCCAGTAGTATTTGGGACAGAAACACCGGGGAGCTGTTTTTT.